The clone carrying this T cell receptor (beta chain) came up once. Allocation to cohorts depended on clinical history reported by the participants. Recovered status in Cohort 3 required two negative PCRs, clearance, or symptom resolution. The entry originates in a study of blood T cell repertoires in COVID-19. About the study: Collection of acute and convalescent COVID-19 samples took place in the United States, Italy and Spain. T cells, B-cell-depleted T cells, or PBMCs provided the cDNA or gDNA that served as material.

Sequencing was performed with immunoSEQ multiplex PCR; in TCRdb, only in-frame clones are kept and a portion is missing. The data show some 130,000 clones, roughly three quarters seen once. V was pared by 5 bases and J by 6 bases, with 11 bases between. CDR1 and CDR2 from the germline V gene are LNHNV and YYDKDF (reference sequence). The length of the CDR3 is 14 residues. The sample was PBMCs or T cells enriched from blood (not recorded which). This clonotype was obtained from a woman aged 45 to 65 who had recovered from COVID-19. The chain is built from TRBV15 and TRBJ1-6; D not certain. The CDR3 DNA reads as TGTGCCACCAGCTTGATGGGCAGTAATTCACCCCTCCACTTT. This translates into CATSLMGSNSPLHF. Variable domain in full (rest from reference TRBV15 and TRBJ1-6): DAMVIQNPRYQVTQFGKPVTLSCSQTLNHNVMYWYQQKSSQAPKLLFHYYDKDFNNEADTPDNFQSRRPNTSFCFLDIRSPGLGDTAMYLCATSLMGSNSPLHFGNGTRLTVT.